One T cell receptor beta chain is described in this entry. Antigen specificity is unknown. Germline lookup yields CDR1 MNHEY and CDR2 SVGEGT. The CDR3 spans 15 residues. The V and J ends lost 7 bases and 6 bases respectively, with 19 bases between them. The entry originates in a study of T-cell reconstitution after alpha-beta-depleted transplantation in children. The study's findings and limits: From newly produced T cells came most of the T-cell counts and diversity one year after transplant. The study traced high day-60 TCRbeta diversity in some patients to surviving recipient T cells and thymic progenitors.

Researchers prepared the TCRbeta library using unique molecular identifiers, the study reports. TCRdb reprocessed the PCR reads with MiXCR, giving one entry per CDR3 protein. Of fewer than 700,000 distinct CDR3 sequences in the sample, approximately 22% were seen once. The genes are TRBV6-2 or TRBV6-3 and TRBJ1-5, with D unclear. The source material was PBMCs, mostly from graft donor cells, sampled 360 days after TCRalphabeta/CD19-depleted stem cell transplant. This sequence originates from a boy younger than two who had a stem cell transplant for acute myeloid leukemia, so the T cells may come from the graft donor. CDR3 nucleotides: TGTGCCAGCAACCCGAGGATCTACGGAGGTCAGCCCCAGCATTTT. This codes for CASNPRIYGGQPQHF.